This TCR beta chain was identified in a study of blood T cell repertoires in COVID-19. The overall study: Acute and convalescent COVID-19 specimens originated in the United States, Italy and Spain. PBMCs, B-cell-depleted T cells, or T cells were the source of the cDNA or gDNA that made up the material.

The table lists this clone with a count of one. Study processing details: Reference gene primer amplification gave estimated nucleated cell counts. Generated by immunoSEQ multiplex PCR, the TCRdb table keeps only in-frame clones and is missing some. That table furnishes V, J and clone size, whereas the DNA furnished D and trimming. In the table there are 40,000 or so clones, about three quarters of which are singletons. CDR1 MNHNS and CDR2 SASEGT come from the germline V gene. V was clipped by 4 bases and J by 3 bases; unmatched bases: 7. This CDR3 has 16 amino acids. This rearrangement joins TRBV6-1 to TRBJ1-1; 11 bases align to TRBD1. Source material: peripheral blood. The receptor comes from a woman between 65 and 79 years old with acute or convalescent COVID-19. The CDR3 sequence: CASSGGQGAGYTEAFF. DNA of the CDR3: TGTGCCAGCAGTGGCGGACAGGGGGCGGGGTACACTGAAGCTTTCTTT.